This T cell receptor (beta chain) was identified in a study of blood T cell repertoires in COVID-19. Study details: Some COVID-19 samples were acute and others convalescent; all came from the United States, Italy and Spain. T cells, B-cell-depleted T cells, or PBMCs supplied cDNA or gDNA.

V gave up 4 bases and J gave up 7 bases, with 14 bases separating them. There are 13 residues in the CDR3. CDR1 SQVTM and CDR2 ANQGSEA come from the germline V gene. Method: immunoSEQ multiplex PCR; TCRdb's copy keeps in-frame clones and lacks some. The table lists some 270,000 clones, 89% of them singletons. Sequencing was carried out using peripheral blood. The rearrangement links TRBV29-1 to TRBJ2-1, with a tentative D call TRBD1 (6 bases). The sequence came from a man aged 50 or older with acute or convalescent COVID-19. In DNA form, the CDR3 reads TGCAGCGTTGGGGACAAAAGGACGAATGAGCAGTTCTTC. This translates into CSVGDKRTNEQFF.